Given below is one T cell receptor beta chain in context. Its specificity is unknown. Each sample had roughly 10^5 TCR templates assayed. Clones were read by immunoSEQ multiplex PCR, and TCRdb kept only the in-frame ones, dropping some. Of some 100,000 clones in the sample, approximately 94% were seen once. The data are from a study of siplizumab effects on memory and regulatory T cells. Overall study results and limits: About 75-97% of proliferating CD4+ or CD8+ clones had no assignable naive or memory phenotype.

Germline assignment: CDR1 MNHEY and CDR2 SMNVEV (reference sequence). This CDR3 is 13 amino acids long. Trimming removed 3 bases at V and 5 bases at J, with 10 bases between. Sequencing used Tregs sorted from blood. This receptor was obtained from a human donor in good health. The chain employs TRBV27 and TRBJ2-5, with D possibly TRBD2 on 6 matching bases. Written as DNA, the CDR3 is TGTGCCAGCAGTTTTTTTGGAGGGGAGACCCAGTACTTC. As protein: CASSFFGGETQYF.